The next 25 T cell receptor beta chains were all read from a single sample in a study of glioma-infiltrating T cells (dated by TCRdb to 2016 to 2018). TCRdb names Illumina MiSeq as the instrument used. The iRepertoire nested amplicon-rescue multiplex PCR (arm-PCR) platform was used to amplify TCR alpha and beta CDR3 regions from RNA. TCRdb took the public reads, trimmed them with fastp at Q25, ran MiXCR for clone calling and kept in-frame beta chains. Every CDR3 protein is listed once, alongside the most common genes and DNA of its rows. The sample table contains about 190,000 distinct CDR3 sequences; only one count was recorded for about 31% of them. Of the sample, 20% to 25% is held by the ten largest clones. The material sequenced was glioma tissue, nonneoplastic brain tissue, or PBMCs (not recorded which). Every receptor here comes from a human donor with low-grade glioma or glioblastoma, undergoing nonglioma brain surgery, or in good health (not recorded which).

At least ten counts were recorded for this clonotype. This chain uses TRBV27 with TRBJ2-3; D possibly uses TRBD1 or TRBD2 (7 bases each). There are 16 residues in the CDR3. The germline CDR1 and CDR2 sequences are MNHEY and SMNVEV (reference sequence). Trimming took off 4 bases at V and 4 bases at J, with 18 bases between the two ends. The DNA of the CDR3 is TGTGCCAGCAGTTCCCCCAGGGGGGAGGGCCCAGATACGCAGTATTTT. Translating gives CASSSPRGEGPDTQYF.

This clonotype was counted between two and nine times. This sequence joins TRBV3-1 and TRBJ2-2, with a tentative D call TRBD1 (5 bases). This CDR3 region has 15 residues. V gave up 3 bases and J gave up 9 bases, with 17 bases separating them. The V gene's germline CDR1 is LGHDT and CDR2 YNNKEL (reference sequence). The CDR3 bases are TGTGCCAGCAGCCACACTATGGGGCCTCACCGGGAGCTGTTTTTT. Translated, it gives CASSHTMGPHRELFF. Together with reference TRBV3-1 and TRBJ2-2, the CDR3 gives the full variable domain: DTAVSQTPKYLVTQMGNDKSIKCEQNLGHDTMYWYKQDSKKFLKIMFSYNNKELIINETVPNRFSPKSPDKAHLNLHINSLELGDSAVYFCASSHTMGPHRELFFGEGSRLTVL.

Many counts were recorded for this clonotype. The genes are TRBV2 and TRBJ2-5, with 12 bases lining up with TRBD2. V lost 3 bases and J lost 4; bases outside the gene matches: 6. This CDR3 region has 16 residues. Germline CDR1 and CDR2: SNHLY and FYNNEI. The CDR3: CASSDTSGRSPETQYF. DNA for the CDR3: TGTGCCAGCAGTGACACTAGCGGGAGGTCCCCAGAGACCCAGTACTTC.

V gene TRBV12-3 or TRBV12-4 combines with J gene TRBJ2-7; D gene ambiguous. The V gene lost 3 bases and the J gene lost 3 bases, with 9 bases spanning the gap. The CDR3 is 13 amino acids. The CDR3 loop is CASSFLRSYEQYF. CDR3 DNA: TGTGCCAGCAGTTTTTTGAGAAGCTACGAGCAGTACTTC.

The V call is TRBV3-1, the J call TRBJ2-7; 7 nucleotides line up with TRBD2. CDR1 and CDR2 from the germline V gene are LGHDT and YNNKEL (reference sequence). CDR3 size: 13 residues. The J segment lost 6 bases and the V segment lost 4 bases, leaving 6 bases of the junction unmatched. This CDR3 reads CASSPRLAGEQYF. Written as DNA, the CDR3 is TGTGCCAGCAGCCCGAGACTAGCAGGCGAGCAGTACTTC.

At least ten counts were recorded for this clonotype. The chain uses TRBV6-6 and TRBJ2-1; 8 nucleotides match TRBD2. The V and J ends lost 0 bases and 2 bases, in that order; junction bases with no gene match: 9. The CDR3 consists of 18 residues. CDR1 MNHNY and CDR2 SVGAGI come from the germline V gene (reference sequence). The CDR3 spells CASSYSSVWREAYNEQFF. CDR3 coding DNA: TGTGCCAGCAGTTACTCGAGTGTGTGGCGGGAGGCCTACAATGAGCAGTTCTTC.

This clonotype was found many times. The CDR3 protein is CATSRGGAGNYEQYF. The DNA of the CDR3 is TGTGCCACCAGCAGAGGGGGAGCGGGTAACTACGAGCAGTACTTC. V and J are TRBV15 and TRBJ2-7; maybe TRBD2 (6 bases). V was clipped by 1 base and J by 3 bases, with 13 bases between them. The CDR3 has 15 residues. Germline CDR1 and CDR2: LNHNV and YYDKDF (reference sequence).

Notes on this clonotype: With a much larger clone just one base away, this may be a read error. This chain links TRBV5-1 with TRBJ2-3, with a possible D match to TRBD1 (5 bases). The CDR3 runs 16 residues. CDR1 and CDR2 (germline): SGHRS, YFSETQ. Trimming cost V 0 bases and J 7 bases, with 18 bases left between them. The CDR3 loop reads CASSLDGRAETNTQYF. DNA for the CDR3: TGCGCCAGCAGCTTGGACGGCAGGGCAGAAACAAATACGCAGTATTTT.

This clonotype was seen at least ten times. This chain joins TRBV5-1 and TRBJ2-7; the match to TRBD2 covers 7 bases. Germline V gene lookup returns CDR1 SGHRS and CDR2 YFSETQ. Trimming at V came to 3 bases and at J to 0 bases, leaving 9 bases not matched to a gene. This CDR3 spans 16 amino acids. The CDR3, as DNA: TGCGCCAGCAGCTACGCCCCGGGACTAAACTCCTACGAGCAGTACTTC. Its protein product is CASSYAPGLNSYEQYF.

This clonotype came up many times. The CDR3 nucleotides are TGTGCCAGCAGCCTGCCCGGGACATATGAAGGCTACACCTTC. Protein: CASSLPGTYEGYTF. The chain uses TRBV7-2 and TRBJ1-2, with D maybe TRBD1 (6 bases). The CDR3 length is 14 residues. V lost 5 bases and J lost 8, with 18 bases in between. The germline gives CDR1 SGHTA, CDR2 FQGNSA.

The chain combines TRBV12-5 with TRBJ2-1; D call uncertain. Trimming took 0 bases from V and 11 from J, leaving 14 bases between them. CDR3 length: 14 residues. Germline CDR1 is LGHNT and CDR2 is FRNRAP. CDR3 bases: TGTGCTAGTGGTTTGGTACAGATACCAGGTCAGCAGTTCTTC. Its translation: CASGLVQIPGQQFF.

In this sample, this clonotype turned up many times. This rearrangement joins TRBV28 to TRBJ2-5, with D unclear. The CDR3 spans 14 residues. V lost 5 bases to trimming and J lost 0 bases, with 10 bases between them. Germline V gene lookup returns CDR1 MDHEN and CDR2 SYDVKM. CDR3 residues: CASSQFSDQETQYF. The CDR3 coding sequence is TGTGCCAGCAGTCAATTCTCGGACCAAGAGACCCAGTACTTC. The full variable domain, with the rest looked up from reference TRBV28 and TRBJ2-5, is DVKVTQSSRYLVKRTGEKVFLECVQDMDHENMFWYRQDPGLGLRLIYFSYDVKMKEKGDIPEGYSVSREKKERFSLILESASTNQTSMYLCASSQFSDQETQYFGPGTRLLVL.

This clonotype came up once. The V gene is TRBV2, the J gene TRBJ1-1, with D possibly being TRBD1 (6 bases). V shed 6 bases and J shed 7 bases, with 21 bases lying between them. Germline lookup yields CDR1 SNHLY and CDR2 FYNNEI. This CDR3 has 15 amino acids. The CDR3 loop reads CASRQVRGLGIEAFF. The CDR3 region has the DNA TGTGCCAGCAGGCAGGTCCGGGGGCTGGGGATTGAAGCTTTCTTT.

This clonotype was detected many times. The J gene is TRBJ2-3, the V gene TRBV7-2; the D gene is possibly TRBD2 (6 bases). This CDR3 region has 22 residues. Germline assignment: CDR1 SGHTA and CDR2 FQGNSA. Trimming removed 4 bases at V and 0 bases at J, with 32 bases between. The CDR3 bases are TGTGCCAGCAGCTCCCACTTCCGATCCCTGCGGGACTTCCTCCCTAGCACAGATACGCAGTATTTT. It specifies CASSSHFRSLRDFLPSTDTQYF.

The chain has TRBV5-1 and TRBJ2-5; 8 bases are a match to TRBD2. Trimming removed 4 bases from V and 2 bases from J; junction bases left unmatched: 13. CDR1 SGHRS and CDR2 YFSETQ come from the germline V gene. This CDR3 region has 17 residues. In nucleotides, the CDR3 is TGCGCCAGCAGCGCCGGGACTAGGGTCCCCTGGCAAGAGACCCAGTACTTC. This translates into CASSAGTRVPWQETQYF.

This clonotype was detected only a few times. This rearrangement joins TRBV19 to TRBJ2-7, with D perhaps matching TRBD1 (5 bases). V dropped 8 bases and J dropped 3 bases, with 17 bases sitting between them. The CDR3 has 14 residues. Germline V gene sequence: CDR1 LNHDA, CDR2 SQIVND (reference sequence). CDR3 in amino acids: CASRIGAGNYEQYF. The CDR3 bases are TGTGCCAGTCGGATAGGGGCCGGAAACTACGAGCAGTACTTC.

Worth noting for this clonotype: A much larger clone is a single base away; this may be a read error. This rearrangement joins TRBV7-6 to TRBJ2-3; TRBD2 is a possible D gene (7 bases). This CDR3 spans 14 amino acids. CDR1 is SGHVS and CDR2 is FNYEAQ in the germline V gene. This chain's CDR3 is CASSWKRDTDKQYF. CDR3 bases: TGTGCCAGCAGCTGGAAGCGGGACACAGATAAGCAGTATTTT.

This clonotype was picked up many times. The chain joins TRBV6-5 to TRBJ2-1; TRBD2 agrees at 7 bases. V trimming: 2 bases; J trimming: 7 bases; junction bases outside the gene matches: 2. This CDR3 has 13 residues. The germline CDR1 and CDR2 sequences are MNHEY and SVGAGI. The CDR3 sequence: CASSYGGGNEQFF. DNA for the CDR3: TGTGCCAGCAGTTACGGGGGGGGGAATGAGCAGTTCTTC.

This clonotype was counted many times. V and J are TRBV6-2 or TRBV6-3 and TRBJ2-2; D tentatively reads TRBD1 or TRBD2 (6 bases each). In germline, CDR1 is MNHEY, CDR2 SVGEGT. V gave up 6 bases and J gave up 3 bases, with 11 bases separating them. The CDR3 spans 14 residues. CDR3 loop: CASRRGADTGELFF. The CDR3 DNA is TGTGCCAGCAGAAGGGGGGCAGACACCGGGGAGCTGTTTTTT.

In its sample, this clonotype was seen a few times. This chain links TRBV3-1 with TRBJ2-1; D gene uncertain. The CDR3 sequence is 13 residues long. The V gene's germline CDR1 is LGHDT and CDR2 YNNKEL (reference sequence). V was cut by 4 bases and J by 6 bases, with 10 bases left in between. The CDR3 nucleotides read TGTGCCAGCAGCCTAAGCCCCCTCAATGAGCAGTTCTTC. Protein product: CASSLSPLNEQFF.

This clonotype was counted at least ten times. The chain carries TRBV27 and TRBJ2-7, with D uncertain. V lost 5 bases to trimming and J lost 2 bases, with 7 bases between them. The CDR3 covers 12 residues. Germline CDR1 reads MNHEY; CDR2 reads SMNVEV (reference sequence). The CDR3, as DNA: TGTGCCAGCAGTCAATGGACCTACGAGCAGTACTTC. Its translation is CASSQWTYEQYF.

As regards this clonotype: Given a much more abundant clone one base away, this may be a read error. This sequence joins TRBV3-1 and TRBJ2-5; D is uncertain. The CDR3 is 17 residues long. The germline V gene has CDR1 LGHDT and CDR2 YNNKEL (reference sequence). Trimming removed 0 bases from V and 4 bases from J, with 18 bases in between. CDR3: CASSQDIRSADPETQYF. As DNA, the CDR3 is TGTGCCAGCAGCCAAGATATACGGAGTGCAGACCCAGAGACCCAGTACTTC.

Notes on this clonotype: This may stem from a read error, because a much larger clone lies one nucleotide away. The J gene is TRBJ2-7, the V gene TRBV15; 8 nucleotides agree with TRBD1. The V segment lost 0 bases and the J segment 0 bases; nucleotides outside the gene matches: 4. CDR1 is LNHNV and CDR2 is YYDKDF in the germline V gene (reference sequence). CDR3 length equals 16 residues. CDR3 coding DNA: TGTGCCACCAGCAGAGATCAGGGGGCTCGCTCCTACGAGCAGTACTTC. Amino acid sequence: CATSRDQGARSYEQYF.

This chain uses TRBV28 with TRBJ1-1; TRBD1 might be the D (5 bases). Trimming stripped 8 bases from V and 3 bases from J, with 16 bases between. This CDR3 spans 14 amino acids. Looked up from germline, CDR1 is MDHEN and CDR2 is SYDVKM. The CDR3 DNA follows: TGTGCCAGCCCGAGGGACCCTGGAGACACTGAAGCTTTCTTT. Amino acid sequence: CASPRDPGDTEAFF. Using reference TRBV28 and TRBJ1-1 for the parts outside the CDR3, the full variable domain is DVKVTQSSRYLVKRTGEKVFLECVQDMDHENMFWYRQDPGLGLRLIYFSYDVKMKEKGDIPEGYSVSREKKERFSLILESASTNQTSMYLCASPRDPGDTEAFFGQGTRLTVV.

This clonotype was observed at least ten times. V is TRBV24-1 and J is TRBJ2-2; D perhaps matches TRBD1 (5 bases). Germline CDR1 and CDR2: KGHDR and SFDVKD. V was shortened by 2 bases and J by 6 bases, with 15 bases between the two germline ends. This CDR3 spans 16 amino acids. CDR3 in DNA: TGTGCCACCAGTGATTCTGACAGTCACCCAGCCGGGGAGCTGTTTTTT. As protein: CATSDSDSHPAGELFF.